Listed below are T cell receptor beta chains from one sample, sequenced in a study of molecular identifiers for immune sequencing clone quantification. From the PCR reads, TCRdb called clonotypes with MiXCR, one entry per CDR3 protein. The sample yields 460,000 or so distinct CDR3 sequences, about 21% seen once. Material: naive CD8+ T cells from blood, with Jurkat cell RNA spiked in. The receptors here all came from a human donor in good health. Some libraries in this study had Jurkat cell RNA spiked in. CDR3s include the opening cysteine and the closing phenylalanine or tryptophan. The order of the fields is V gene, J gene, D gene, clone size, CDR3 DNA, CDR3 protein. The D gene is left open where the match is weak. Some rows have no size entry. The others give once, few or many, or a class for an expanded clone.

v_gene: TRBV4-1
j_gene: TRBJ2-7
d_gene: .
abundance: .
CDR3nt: TGCGCCAGCAGCCTCACGACCGGGGGCACCTACGAGCTGTACTTC
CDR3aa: CASSLTTGGTYELYF

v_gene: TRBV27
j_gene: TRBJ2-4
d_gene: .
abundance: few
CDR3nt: TGTGCCAGCAGTTTGGTAGGAAGAGTTCGTCAAGCCAAAAACATTCAGTACTTC
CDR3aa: CASSLVGRVRQAKNIQYF

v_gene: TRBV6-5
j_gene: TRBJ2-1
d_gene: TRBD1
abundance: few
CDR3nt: TGTGCCAGCACCCCGGGACAGGGTACGAATGAGCAGTTCTTC
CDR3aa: CASTPGQGTNEQFF

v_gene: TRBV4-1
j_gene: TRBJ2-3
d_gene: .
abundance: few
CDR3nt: TGCGCCAGCAGCCGAGTTTCTAATGCAGATACGCAGTATTTT
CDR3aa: CASSRVSNADTQYF

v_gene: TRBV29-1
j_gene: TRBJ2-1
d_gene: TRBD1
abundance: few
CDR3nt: TGCAGCGTAACGGCCGAGACAGGGGACAATGAGCAGTTCTTC
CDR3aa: CSVTAETGDNEQFF

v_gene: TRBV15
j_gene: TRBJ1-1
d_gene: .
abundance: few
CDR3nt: TGTGCCACCAGCAGAGAGGTTATGCAAACACCTAACACTGAAGCTTTCTTT
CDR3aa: CATSREVMQTPNTEAFF

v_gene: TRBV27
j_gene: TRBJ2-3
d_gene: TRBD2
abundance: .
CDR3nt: TGTGCCAGCAGACAAGGGGTCCTTCTAGCGGGAAAAAGCACAGATACGCAGTATTTT
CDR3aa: CASRQGVLLAGKSTDTQYF

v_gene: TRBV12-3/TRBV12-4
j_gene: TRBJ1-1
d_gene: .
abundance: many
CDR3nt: TGTGCCAGCAGTTTAGCCGGGACGAGAACTGAAGCTTTCTTT
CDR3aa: CASSLAGTRTEAFF

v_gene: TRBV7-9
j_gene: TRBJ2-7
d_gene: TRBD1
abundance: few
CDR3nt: TGTGCCAGCAGCTTCTACACGGGACAGGATTTCTACGAGCAGTACTTC
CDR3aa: CASSFYTGQDFYEQYF

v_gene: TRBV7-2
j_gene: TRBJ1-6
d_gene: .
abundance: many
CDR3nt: TGTGCCAGCAGCGATGACAGCCTTAATTCACCCCTCCACTTT
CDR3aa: CASSDDSLNSPLHF

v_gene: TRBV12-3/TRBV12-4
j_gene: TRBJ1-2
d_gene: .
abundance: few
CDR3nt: TGTGCCAGCAGTTCTCTAGGGTCCAGGATATATGGGGGCTACACCTTC
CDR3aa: CASSSLGSRIYGGYTF

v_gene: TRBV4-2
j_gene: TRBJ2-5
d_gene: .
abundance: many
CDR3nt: TGTGCCAGCAGCCAAGAAGCCCTAGCGCCGCAGACCCAGTACTTC
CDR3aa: CASSQEALAPQTQYF

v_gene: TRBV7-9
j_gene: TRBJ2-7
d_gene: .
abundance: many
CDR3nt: TGTGCCAGCAGCCCCTATTTGGGGAACGAGCAGTACTTC
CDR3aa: CASSPYLGNEQYF

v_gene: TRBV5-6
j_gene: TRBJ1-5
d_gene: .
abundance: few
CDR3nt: TGTGCCAGCAGCTTGGGTTCAGACCGTAATCAGCCCCAGCATTTT
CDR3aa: CASSLGSDRNQPQHF

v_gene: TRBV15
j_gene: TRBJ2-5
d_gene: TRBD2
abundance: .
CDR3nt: TGTGCCACCAGCAGAGATTCAGAGACTAGCGGGGGGACTCAAGAGACCCAGTACTTC
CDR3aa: CATSRDSETSGGTQETQYF

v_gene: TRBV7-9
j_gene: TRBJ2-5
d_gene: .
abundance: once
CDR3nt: TGTGCCAGCAGCCCTACTAGTGAAGAGACCCAGTACTTC
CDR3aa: CASSPTSEETQYF

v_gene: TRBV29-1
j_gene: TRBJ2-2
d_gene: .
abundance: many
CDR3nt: TGCAGCGTTGAAGGGGGCTGGACCGGGGAGCTGTTTTTT
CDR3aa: CSVEGGWTGELFF

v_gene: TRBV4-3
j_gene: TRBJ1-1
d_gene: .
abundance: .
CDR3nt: TGCGCCAGCAGCCAAGAACTGGGGGTGAGAACTGAAGCTTTCTTT
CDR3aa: CASSQELGVRTEAFF

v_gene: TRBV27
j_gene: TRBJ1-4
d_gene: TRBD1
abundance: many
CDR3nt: TGTGCCAGCAGTTTTGGCAGGGGGAATGAAAAACTGTTTTTT
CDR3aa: CASSFGRGNEKLFF

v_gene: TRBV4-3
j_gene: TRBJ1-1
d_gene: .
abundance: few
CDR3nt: TGCGCCAGCAGCCAAGATTGGGACAATGTAGAGAACACTGAAGCTTTCTTT
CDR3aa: CASSQDWDNVENTEAFF

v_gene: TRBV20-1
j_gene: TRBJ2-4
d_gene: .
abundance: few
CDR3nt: TGCAGTGCTAAAGATCCCCCGGGGGCCAAAAACATTCAGTACTTC
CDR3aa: CSAKDPPGAKNIQYF

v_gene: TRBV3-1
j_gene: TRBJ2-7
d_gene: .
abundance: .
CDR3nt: TGTGCCAGCAGCCAACAGGGGCCCAACGAGCAGTACTTC
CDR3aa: CASSQQGPNEQYF